This is a list of T cell receptor beta chains from one sample in a study of neoadjuvant anti-PD-1 for oral cavity cancer. The assay was immunoSEQ multiplex PCR, and TCRdb's table has in-frame clones only and misses some. The sample has roughly 14,000 clones, less than 75% seen once; the top ten hold roughly 2.1%. This specimen consisted of PBMCs, obtained before nivolumab (anti-PD-1) treatment. The origin of the receptors is a person between 40 and 85 years old with oral cavity squamous cell carcinoma. Both conserved end residues are part of each CDR3. D genes are given only for firm matches. Clone size is given for some rows only: seen once, a few or many times, or a class if the clone is expanded.

CDR3 DNA: TGTGCCAGTAGTCCCCCCAGGGGGCGGGGGACCGGGGAGCTGTTTTTT
CDR3 protein: CASSPPRGRGTGELFF
D gene: -
V gene: TRBV19
J gene: TRBJ2-2
clone size: once

CDR3 DNA: TGTGCCATCAGCCGGGAGACTAGCCTCTCCTACGAGCAGTACTTC
CDR3 protein: CAISRETSLSYEQYF
D gene: TRBD2
V gene: TRBV10-3
J gene: TRBJ2-7
clone size: -

CDR3 DNA: TGTGCCAGCAGCCAAGAACAGCGGGGCCTCCAAGAGACCCAGTACTTC
CDR3 protein: CASSQEQRGLQETQYF
D gene: TRBD2
V gene: TRBV14
J gene: TRBJ2-5
clone size: -

CDR3 DNA: TGTGCCAGCAGCCAAGGAACGAGGCCCTCCGATCACGAGCAGTACTTC
CDR3 protein: CASSQGTRPSDHEQYF
D gene: -
V gene: TRBV4-2
J gene: TRBJ2-7
clone size: few

CDR3 DNA: TGTGCCAGCAGCCCACAGGGTCAAGAGACCCAGTACTTC
CDR3 protein: CASSPQGQETQYF
D gene: -
V gene: TRBV5-6
J gene: TRBJ2-5
clone size: -

CDR3 DNA: TGCAGCGTTGACGAGACAGGGGAAGACGAGCAGTACTTC
CDR3 protein: CSVDETGEDEQYF
D gene: TRBD1
V gene: TRBV29-1
J gene: TRBJ2-7
clone size: -

CDR3 DNA: TGTGCCAGCAGCTTACGGTCACCTTTCACAGATACGCAGTATTTT
CDR3 protein: CASSLRSPFTDTQYF
D gene: -
V gene: TRBV7-9
J gene: TRBJ2-3
clone size: -

CDR3 DNA: TGTGCCAGCTCACCGGGACAGGGGCTGAACACTGAAGCTTTCTTT
CDR3 protein: CASSPGQGLNTEAFF
D gene: TRBD1
V gene: TRBV18
J gene: TRBJ1-1
clone size: -

CDR3 DNA: TGTGCCAGCAGGGAGTCCTCGGGGGAAAAACTGTTTTTT
CDR3 protein: CASRESSGEKLFF
D gene: -
V gene: TRBV2
J gene: TRBJ1-4
clone size: -

CDR3 DNA: TGTGCCAGCAGTTACGAACTAGTAGGAACCTACGAGCAGTACTTC
CDR3 protein: CASSYELVGTYEQYF
D gene: -
V gene: TRBV6-5
J gene: TRBJ2-7
clone size: -

CDR3 DNA: TGTGCCAGCAGTCGAGGAGGACAGGGCGACTATGGCTACACCTTC
CDR3 protein: CASSRGGQGDYGYTF
D gene: TRBD1
V gene: TRBV28
J gene: TRBJ1-2
clone size: -

CDR3 DNA: TGTGCCAGCAGTTTATTTTCTCGGCGGGGGGCTGCAACTGGGGCCAACGTCCTGACTTTC
CDR3 protein: CASSLFSRRGAATGANVLTF
D gene: TRBD2
V gene: TRBV27
J gene: TRBJ2-6
clone size: once

CDR3 DNA: TGTGCCAGCAGCTCCCCCACAGATACGCAGTATTTT
CDR3 protein: CASSSPTDTQYF
D gene: -
V gene: TRBV5-6
J gene: TRBJ2-3
clone size: -

CDR3 DNA: TGTGCCAGCAGACCAGACAGGAGTAAACTGTTTTTT
CDR3 protein: CASRPDRSKLFF
D gene: -
V gene: TRBV2
J gene: TRBJ1-4
clone size: -

CDR3 DNA: TGCGCCAGCTCATGGGGACAGGGGGACACTGAAGCTTTCTTT
CDR3 protein: CASSWGQGDTEAFF
D gene: TRBD1
V gene: TRBV5-1
J gene: TRBJ1-1
clone size: few

CDR3 DNA: TGTGCCAGCAGCCCCCGACAGGGAGGCGAGCAGTTCTTC
CDR3 protein: CASSPRQGGEQFF
D gene: -
V gene: TRBV6-5
J gene: TRBJ2-1
clone size: -

CDR3 DNA: TGCGCCAGCAGCTTGGGGTGGGAGTTGATGAACACTGAAGCTTTCTTT
CDR3 protein: CASSLGWELMNTEAFF
D gene: -
V gene: TRBV5-1
J gene: TRBJ1-1
clone size: -

CDR3 DNA: TGTGCCAGCAGCTTGTCCGAGGTTGGTGGCTACACCTTC
CDR3 protein: CASSLSEVGGYTF
D gene: -
V gene: TRBV7-2
J gene: TRBJ1-2
clone size: -

CDR3 DNA: TGTGCCAGCAGATTACAAGGGACTTCTAACACCGGGGAGCTGTTTTTT
CDR3 protein: CASRLQGTSNTGELFF
D gene: -
V gene: TRBV7-9
J gene: TRBJ2-2
clone size: -

CDR3 DNA: TGCGCCAGCAGCAACGCTGGTTTCGACTCACCCCTCCACTTT
CDR3 protein: CASSNAGFDSPLHF
D gene: -
V gene: TRBV5-1
J gene: TRBJ1-6
clone size: -

CDR3 DNA: TGTGCCAGCAACGTCCGGAGCGGGTATGGCTACACCTTC
CDR3 protein: CASNVRSGYGYTF
D gene: -
V gene: TRBV28
J gene: TRBJ1-2
clone size: -